This paragraph reports one TCR beta chain. Only in-frame clones appear in the TCRdb table, and some are missing; sequencing was by immunoSEQ multiplex PCR. The sample carries roughly 280,000 clones, approximately 90% recorded once. Germline-derived CDR1 and CDR2 are LGHNA and YNFKEQ. With 6 bases clipped from V and 4 bases from J, the junction kept 11 bases outside the gene matches. The CDR3 runs to 16 residues. These data belong to a study of blood T cell repertoires in COVID-19. Study background: Acute and convalescent COVID-19 samples came from the United States, Italy and Spain.

The chain carries TRBV4-2 and TRBJ1-4; 7 nucleotides agree with TRBD1. Sequencing was carried out using PBMCs or T cells enriched from blood (not recorded which). The receptor comes from a man aged 35-49 years who had been exposed to COVID-19. The CDR3 spells CASREGGPWGNEKLFF. The CDR3, as DNA: TGTGCCAGCAGGGAAGGGGGCCCGTGGGGTAATGAAAAACTGTTTTTT.